This T cell receptor (beta chain) was recovered during a study of blood T cell repertoires in COVID-19. V lost 6 bases and J 5 bases, leaving 24 bases between the germline ends. Germline CDR1 SGHNT, CDR2 YYREEE (reference sequence). The CDR3 is 16 amino acids. Repertoires were generated with immunoSEQ multiplex PCR, while TCRdb's copy carries only in-frame clones and drops some. The table shows about 410,000 clones, with about nine tenths occurring only once. Clinical history as reported by participants underpinned cohort assignment. The V call is TRBV5-4, the J call TRBJ2-7; tentatively, D is TRBD2 (7 bases). The sequencing input was PBMCs or T cells enriched from blood (not recorded which). This sequence was found in a woman between 25 and 40 years old who had recovered from COVID-19. CDR3 DNA: TGTGCCAGCACCCGAGGTGGGGGGGCCAGTTTCAACGAGCAGTACTTC. Residues: CASTRGGGASFNEQYF.